These T cell receptor beta chains were read from a single sample in a study of CD8 T cells in ankylosing spondylitis. TCRdb reprocessed the 5' RACE reads via MiXCR and lists one record per CDR3 protein. The sample includes around 90,000 distinct CDR3 sequences, around 30% of them seen just once. Sequencing was carried out using blood, either unsorted or a sorted T cell fraction (not recorded which). Source of these receptors: a male donor with ankylosing spondylitis or in good health (not recorded which). The CDR3 runs from the conserved cysteine through the conserved F or W. D genes are given only for firm matches. Rows may omit the clone size; those that give it use once, few, many or a size class.

D: TRBD1; size: once; length: 15; J: TRBJ2-1; V: TRBV5-5; CDR3: CASRYTETGGVEQFF
D: NA; size: few; length: 16; J: TRBJ1-1; V: TRBV5-1; CDR3: CASSSSVVRLNTEAFF
D: NA; size: NA; length: 14; J: TRBJ1-5; V: TRBV5-5; CDR3: CASSSTFADQPQHF
D: NA; size: NA; length: 19; J: TRBJ2-7; V: TRBV4-1; CDR3: CASSQEPMDLFTPEGEQYF
D: TRBD2; size: NA; length: 17; J: TRBJ2-3; V: TRBV10-2; CDR3: CATRGASGSGSTDTQYF
D: NA; size: NA; length: 14; J: TRBJ2-3; V: TRBV7-9; CDR3: CAIQTGVSTDTQYF
D: NA; size: few; length: 13; J: TRBJ1-2; V: TRBV20-1; CDR3: CSASSEPLRGYTF
D: TRBD1; size: NA; length: 15; J: TRBJ1-1; V: TRBV14; CDR3: CASSPRQGSNTEAFF
D: NA; size: few; length: 14; J: TRBJ1-2; V: TRBV6-1; CDR3: CASSSAGTFYGYTF
D: NA; size: few; length: 15; J: TRBJ2-5; V: TRBV12-3/TRBV12-4; CDR3: CASRPGRLYQETQYF
D: NA; size: few; length: 15; J: TRBJ2-7; V: TRBV12-3/TRBV12-4; CDR3: CASSLGPGTAGEQYF
D: NA; size: few; length: 16; J: TRBJ2-2; V: TRBV12-3/TRBV12-4; CDR3: CASSFGGGFDTGELFF
D: NA; size: few; length: 15; J: TRBJ1-2; V: TRBV20-1; CDR3: CSARALGQGVDGYTF
D: NA; size: NA; length: 16; J: TRBJ2-3; V: TRBV2; CDR3: CASRGLEVAGPDTQYF
D: TRBD2; size: NA; length: 13; J: TRBJ2-7; V: TRBV5-1; CDR3: CASAGRGSYEQYF
D: NA; size: many; length: 16; J: TRBJ1-1; V: TRBV19; CDR3: CASSVIRGRKNTEAFF
D: NA; size: NA; length: 17; J: TRBJ1-1; V: TRBV14; CDR3: CASSQGIGGRVSTEAFF
D: TRBD2; size: NA; length: 15; J: TRBJ2-1; V: TRBV9; CDR3: CASSETSGSSGEQFF
D: NA; size: NA; length: 15; J: TRBJ2-3; V: TRBV20-1; CDR3: CSARDPVGSTDTQYF
D: TRBD1; size: few; length: 17; J: TRBJ1-6; V: TRBV7-9; CDR3: CASSPTSPGQDNSPLHF
D: NA; size: NA; length: 15; J: TRBJ1-1; V: TRBV5-1; CDR3: CASSLMSGRDTEAFF
D: TRBD2; size: many; length: 14; J: TRBJ2-7; V: TRBV13; CDR3: CASRTSGSTYEQYF
D: NA; size: NA; length: 13; J: TRBJ1-1; V: TRBV27; CDR3: CASSLAARTEAFF
D: NA; size: NA; length: 14; J: TRBJ1-6; V: TRBV7-9; CDR3: CASSLDSLNSPLHF
D: NA; size: NA; length: 14; J: TRBJ1-5; V: TRBV19; CDR3: CASSIGNSNQPQHF
D: NA; size: NA; length: 13; J: TRBJ1-1; V: TRBV12-3/TRBV12-4; CDR3: CASSFGRSTEAFF
D: NA; size: many; length: 13; J: TRBJ1-1; V: TRBV28; CDR3: CASSPRLSTEAFF
D: TRBD2; size: NA; length: 14; J: TRBJ2-1; V: TRBV5-1; CDR3: CASSRELAGRWQFF
D: NA; size: NA; length: 12; J: TRBJ2-1; V: TRBV29-1; CDR3: CSVLYRYDEQFF
D: NA; size: many; length: 15; J: TRBJ2-7; V: TRBV6-5; CDR3: CASSYRRDAPYEQYF
D: NA; size: NA; length: 14; J: TRBJ1-2; V: TRBV5-1; CDR3: CASSLLQASGGYTF
D: TRBD2; size: NA; length: 16; J: TRBJ2-3; V: TRBV7-3; CDR3: CASSLSPSGSTDTQYF
D: NA; size: NA; length: 13; J: TRBJ2-1; V: TRBV18; CDR3: CASSPLFGNEQFF
D: NA; size: few; length: 11; J: TRBJ1-1; V: TRBV12-3/TRBV12-4; CDR3: CASQVGTEAFF
D: TRBD1; size: NA; length: 11; J: TRBJ2-7; V: TRBV7-9; CDR3: CASSFQTGLYF
D: NA; size: many; length: 14; J: TRBJ2-7; V: TRBV20-1; CDR3: CSASGGNTPYEQYF
D: NA; size: NA; length: 13; J: TRBJ2-2; V: TRBV12-3/TRBV12-4; CDR3: CASSALYTGELFF
D: NA; size: many; length: 15; J: TRBJ1-5; V: TRBV20-1; CDR3: CSAVASGDGNQPQHF
D: NA; size: few; length: 13; J: TRBJ2-1; V: TRBV29-1; CDR3: CSVEGWANNEQFF
D: NA; size: NA; length: 14; J: TRBJ1-4; V: TRBV7-9; CDR3: CASSPYAGNEKLFF
D: NA; size: NA; length: 14; J: TRBJ2-3; V: TRBV2; CDR3: CASVTELAADTQYF
D: TRBD1; size: many; length: 16; J: TRBJ1-2; V: TRBV20-1; CDR3: CRGSAGGVGGNYGYTF
D: TRBD1; size: NA; length: 16; J: TRBJ1-6; V: TRBV7-9; CDR3: CASSPYRGRFNSPLHF
D: NA; size: NA; length: 15; J: TRBJ1-1; V: TRBV20-1; CDR3: CSARERGRMTTEAFF
D: TRBD1; size: NA; length: 15; J: TRBJ1-1; V: TRBV7-8; CDR3: CASSPRTGGWTEAFF
D: NA; size: once; length: 14; J: TRBJ2-1; V: TRBV2; CDR3: CASFARAFDNEQFF
D: TRBD1; size: few; length: 15; J: TRBJ1-1; V: TRBV24-1; CDR3: CATSAVDRGNTEAFF
D: NA; size: few; length: 17; J: TRBJ2-1; V: TRBV9; CDR3: CASSAASTANPYNEQFF
D: TRBD1; size: NA; length: 16; J: TRBJ2-3; V: TRBV2; CDR3: CASSSSDRGRADTQYF
D: NA; size: NA; length: 12; J: TRBJ1-5; V: TRBV7-9; CDR3: CASSVGDQPQHF
D: NA; size: NA; length: 14; J: TRBJ2-3; V: TRBV5-1; CDR3: CASSLIGGADTQYF